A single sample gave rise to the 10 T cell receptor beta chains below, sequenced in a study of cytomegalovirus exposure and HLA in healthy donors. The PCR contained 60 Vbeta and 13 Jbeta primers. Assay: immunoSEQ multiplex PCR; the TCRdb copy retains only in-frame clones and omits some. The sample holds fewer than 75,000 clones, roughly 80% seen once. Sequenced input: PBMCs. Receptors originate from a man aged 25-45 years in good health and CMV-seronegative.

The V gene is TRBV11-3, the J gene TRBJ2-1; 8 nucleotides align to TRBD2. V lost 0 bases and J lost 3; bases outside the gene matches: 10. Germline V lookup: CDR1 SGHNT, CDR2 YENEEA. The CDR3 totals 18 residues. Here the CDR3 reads CASSLDAGLGVFYNEQFF. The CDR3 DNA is TGTGCCAGCAGCTTAGATGCGGGACTAGGGGTCTTCTACAATGAGCAGTTCTTC.

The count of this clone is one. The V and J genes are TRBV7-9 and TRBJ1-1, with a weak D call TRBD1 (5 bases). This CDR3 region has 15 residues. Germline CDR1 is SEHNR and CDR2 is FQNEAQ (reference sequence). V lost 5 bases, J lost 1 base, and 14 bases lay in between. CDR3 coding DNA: TGTGCCAGCAGCCTGGTAAGACAGACGAACACTGAAGCTTTCTTT. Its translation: CASSLVRQTNTEAFF.

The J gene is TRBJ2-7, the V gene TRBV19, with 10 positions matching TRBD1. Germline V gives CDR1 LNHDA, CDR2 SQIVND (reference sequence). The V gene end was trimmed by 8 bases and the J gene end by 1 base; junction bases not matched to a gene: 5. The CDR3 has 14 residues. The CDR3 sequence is CASSDRGLSYEQYF. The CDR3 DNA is TGTGCCAGTTCTGACAGGGGGCTTTCCTACGAGCAGTACTTC.

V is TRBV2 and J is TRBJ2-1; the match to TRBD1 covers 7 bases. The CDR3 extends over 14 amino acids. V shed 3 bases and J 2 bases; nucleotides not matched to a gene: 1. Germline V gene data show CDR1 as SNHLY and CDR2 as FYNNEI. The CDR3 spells CASSDQGAYNEQFF. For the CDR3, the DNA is TGTGCCAGCAGTGATCAGGGGGCCTACAATGAGCAGTTCTTC.

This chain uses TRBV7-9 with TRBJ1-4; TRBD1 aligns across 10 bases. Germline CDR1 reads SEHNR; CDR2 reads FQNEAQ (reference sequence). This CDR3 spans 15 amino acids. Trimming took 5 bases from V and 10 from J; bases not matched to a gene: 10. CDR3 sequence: CASSLSGTGVGKLFF. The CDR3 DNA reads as TGTGCCAGCAGCCTCTCCGGGACAGGGGTAGGAAAACTGTTTTTT.

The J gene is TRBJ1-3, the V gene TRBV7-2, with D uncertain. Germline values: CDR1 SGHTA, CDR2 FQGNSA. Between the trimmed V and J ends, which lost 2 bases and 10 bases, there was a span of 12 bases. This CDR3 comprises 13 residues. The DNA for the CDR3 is TGTGCCAGCAGCTTATTGGGCATGCAGACCATATATTTT. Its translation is CASSLLGMQTIYF.

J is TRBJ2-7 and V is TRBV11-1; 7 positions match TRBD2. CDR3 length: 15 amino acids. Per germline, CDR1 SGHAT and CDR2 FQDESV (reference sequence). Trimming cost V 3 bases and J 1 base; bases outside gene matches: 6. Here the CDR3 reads CASSLSREGSYEQYF. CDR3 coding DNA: TGTGCCAGCAGCTTGTCCAGGGAGGGATCCTACGAGCAGTACTTC.

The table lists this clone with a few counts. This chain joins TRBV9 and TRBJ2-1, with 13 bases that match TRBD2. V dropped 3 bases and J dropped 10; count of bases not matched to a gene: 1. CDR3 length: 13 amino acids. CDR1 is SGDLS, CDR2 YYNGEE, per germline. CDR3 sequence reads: CASSGLAGGEQFF. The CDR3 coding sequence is TGTGCCAGCAGCGGACTAGCGGGGGGAGAGCAGTTCTTC.

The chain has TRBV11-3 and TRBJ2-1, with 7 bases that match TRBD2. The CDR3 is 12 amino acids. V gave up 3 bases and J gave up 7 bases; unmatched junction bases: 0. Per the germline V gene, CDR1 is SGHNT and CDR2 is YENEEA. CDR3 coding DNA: TGTGCCAGCAGCTTTAGCGGGAATGAGCAGTTCTTC. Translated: CASSFSGNEQFF.

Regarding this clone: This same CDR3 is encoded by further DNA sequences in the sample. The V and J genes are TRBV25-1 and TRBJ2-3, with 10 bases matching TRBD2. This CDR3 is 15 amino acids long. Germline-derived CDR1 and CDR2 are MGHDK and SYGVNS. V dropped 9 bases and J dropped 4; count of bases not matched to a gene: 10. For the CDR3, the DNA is TGTGCCAGTAGTCCGACTAGCGGGCAGTCAGATACGCAGTATTTT. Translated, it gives CASSPTSGQSDTQYF.